This TCR beta chain came from a study of Ad26.COV2.S vaccination and SARS-CoV-2 variants. The protocol was immunoSEQ multiplex PCR, while the TCRdb copy is restricted to in-frame clones and leaves out a portion. The sample contains hundreds of thousands of clones, about 89% of which appear only once. The sample's treatment: around 19 received Ad26.COV2.S at low or high dose, single or two shots; about 5 received placebo; per-sample allocation not given. The study sampled participants on day 63 after the first vaccine or placebo injection. An 18-55-year-old adult in Boston served as donor. CDR1 and CDR2 from the germline V gene are LNHDA and SQIVND (reference sequence). Trimming removed 6 bases from V and 1 base from J; junction bases left unmatched: 5. The CDR3 contains 14 residues.

This receptor was identified in a person aged 18-65 years who received the Ad26.COV2.S COVID-19 vaccine or a placebo. The sequenced sample was peripheral blood, obtained in a trial of Ad26.COV2.S vaccine versus placebo. The gene calls are TRBV19 and TRBJ1-1; TRBD1 agrees at 7 bases. CDR3 region: CASSVDRENTEAFF. The CDR3 DNA reads TGTGCCAGTAGCGTCGACAGGGAGAACACTGAAGCTTTCTTT.